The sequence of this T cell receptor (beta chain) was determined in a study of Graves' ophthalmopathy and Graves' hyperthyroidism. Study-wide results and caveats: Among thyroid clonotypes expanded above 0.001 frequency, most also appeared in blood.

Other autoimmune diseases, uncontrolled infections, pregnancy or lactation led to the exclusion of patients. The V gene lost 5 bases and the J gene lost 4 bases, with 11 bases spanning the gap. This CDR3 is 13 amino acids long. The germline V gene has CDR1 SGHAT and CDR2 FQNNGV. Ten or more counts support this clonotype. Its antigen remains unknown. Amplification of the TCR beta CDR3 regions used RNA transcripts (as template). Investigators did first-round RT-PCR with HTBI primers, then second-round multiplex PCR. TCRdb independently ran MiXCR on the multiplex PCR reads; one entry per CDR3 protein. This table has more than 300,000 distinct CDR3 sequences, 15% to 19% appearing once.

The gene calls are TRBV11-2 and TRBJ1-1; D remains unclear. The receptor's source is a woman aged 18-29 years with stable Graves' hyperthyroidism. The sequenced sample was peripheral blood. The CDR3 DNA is TGTGCCAGCAGCCCCGTTCCTCGCACTGAAGCTTTCTTT. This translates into CASSPVPRTEAFF.